Below, 2 T cell receptor beta chains from the same sample are listed, as sequenced in a study of CD8+CD57+ T cells in acquired aplastic anemia (dated by TCRdb to between 2017 and 2018). Data came from an Illumina HiSeq 2000. Profiling of TCR beta VDJ combinations and CDR3 sequences used genomic DNA as the template. Using fastp trimming at Q25 and MiXCR clonotype assembly, TCRdb reanalyzed the public sequencing data and kept in-frame beta chains. Rows are unified per CDR3 protein, each entry keeping the most common DNA and genes. A total of around 190,000 distinct CDR3 sequences appear in this sample, approximately 49% of them only once. About a sixth of the sample belongs to the ten largest clones. Sequences were obtained from sorted CD4+, CD8+, or CD8+CD57+ T cells (not recorded which) from PBMCs. The receptors derive from a human donor in good health, serving as a control.

This chain connects TRBV7-9 to TRBJ2-1; D is unclear. Looked up from germline, CDR1 is SEHNR and CDR2 is FQNEAQ (reference sequence). This CDR3 spans 10 amino acids. V dropped 1 base and J dropped 9 bases, with 1 base sitting between them. CDR3 DNA sequence: TGTGCCAGCAGCTTAGTTGAGCAGTTCTTC. Its protein product is CASSLVEQFF.

This clonotype was found a few times. This rearrangement joins TRBV29-1 to TRBJ2-7; D could derive from TRBD1 or TRBD2 (5 bases each). Germline values: CDR1 SQVTM, CDR2 ANQGSEA. The V end lost 4 bases, the J end lost 0 bases, and 7 bases lay between the germline ends. This CDR3 is 12 amino acids long. In nucleotides, the CDR3 is TGCAGCGTTGGGGGGAGCTCCTACGAGCAGTACTTC. Its protein product is CSVGGSSYEQYF.